Listed below are T cell receptor beta chains from one sample, sequenced in a study of blood T cell repertoires in COVID-19. Repertoires were generated with immunoSEQ multiplex PCR, while TCRdb's copy carries only in-frame clones and drops some. The repertoire includes hundreds of thousands of clones, about 82% of them detected once, and approximately 2% sits in the top ten. The sample taken for sequencing was PBMCs or T cells enriched from blood (not recorded which). Source of these receptors: a woman aged 45-60 years who had recovered from COVID-19. Both conserved end residues are part of each CDR3. The D gene is left open where the match is weak. Not all rows give a size; the values are once, few, many and, for expanded clones, a class.

CDR3	DNA	D	size	V	J
CASSSRTGLNTEAFF	TGTGCCAGCAGCTCTCGGACAGGGTTGAACACTGAAGCTTTCTTT	TRBD1	once	TRBV11-3	TRBJ1-1
CASSLGGGLQPQHF	TGTGCCAGCAGTTTAGGCGGGGGCCTTCAGCCCCAGCATTTT	NA	few	TRBV28	TRBJ1-5
CASSLLGVDVDGYTF	TGTGCCAGCAGTTTACTAGGTGTTGATGTTGATGGCTACACCTTC	NA	NA	TRBV27	TRBJ1-2
CASSIADRGSYEQYF	TGTGCCAGTAGTATAGCGGACAGGGGAAGTTACGAGCAGTACTTC	TRBD1	NA	TRBV19	TRBJ2-7
CASTPSPGTSTDTQYF	TGTGCCAGCACCCCCTCGCCGGGGACTAGCACAGATACGCAGTATTTT	NA	NA	TRBV9	TRBJ2-3
CASSPRLAGQETQYF	TGCGCCAGCAGCCCGCGACTAGCGGGACAAGAGACCCAGTACTTC	TRBD2	NA	TRBV4-3	TRBJ2-5
CASSKSGGPVSYEQYF	TGTGCCAGCAGCAAAAGCGGGGGGCCGGTTTCCTACGAGCAGTACTTC	TRBD2	NA	TRBV11-3	TRBJ2-7
CASSIDAGIRTDTQYF	TGTGCCAGTAGTATAGATGCAGGGATTCGCACAGATACGCAGTATTTT	NA	NA	TRBV19	TRBJ2-3
CASSQRLNRGPGSEQYF	TGCGCCAGCAGCCAACGTCTCAACAGGGGGCCGGGGAGCGAGCAGTACTTC	TRBD1	NA	TRBV4-3	TRBJ2-7
CASSLFQGGNYGYTF	TGTGCCAGCAGCTTATTTCAGGGGGGTAACTATGGCTACACCTTC	TRBD1	NA	TRBV7-9	TRBJ1-2
CASSLGQVQHEQYF	TGTGCCAGCAGCTTAGGGCAGGTTCAACACGAGCAGTACTTC	NA	NA	TRBV13	TRBJ2-7
CASSLPGTGETQYF	TGTGCCAGCAGCTTGCCCGGGACAGGGGAGACCCAGTACTTC	TRBD1	NA	TRBV5-8	TRBJ2-5
CASSRTSGNYNEQFF	TGTGCCAGCAGCCGGACTAGCGGGAACTACAATGAGCAGTTCTTC	TRBD2	NA	TRBV6-4	TRBJ2-1
CASAGGSYEQYF	TGTGCCAGCGCCGGGGGGTCCTACGAGCAGTACTTC	TRBD2	once	TRBV12-3/TRBV12-4	TRBJ2-7
CASSKGARWRAGTGELFF	TGTGCCAGCAGCAAAGGGGCCCGGTGGCGGGCGGGAACCGGGGAGCTGTTTTTT	NA	NA	TRBV21-1	TRBJ2-2
CASSPTSTGELFF	TGTGCCAGCTCACCCACTAGTACCGGGGAGCTGTTTTTT	NA	NA	TRBV18	TRBJ2-2
CASSVSSFSSYNEQFF	TGTGCCAGCAGCGTATCATCGTTCAGCTCCTACAATGAGCAGTTCTTC	NA	NA	TRBV9	TRBJ2-1
CSVVKDLVTDTQYF	TGCAGCGTGGTAAAGGATCTAGTCACGGATACGCAGTATTTT	NA	NA	TRBV29-1	TRBJ2-3
CASMTRDRGRSGANVLTF	TGTGCCAGCATGACCCGCGACAGGGGGAGAAGTGGGGCCAACGTCCTGACTTTC	TRBD1	NA	TRBV27	TRBJ2-6
CASSPSLGTSAYTQYF	TGTGCCAGCAGCCCAAGCCTTGGGACTAGCGCCTACACGCAGTATTTT	TRBD2	NA	TRBV27	TRBJ2-3
CASSSGQDIGKQLFF	TGTGCCAGCAGCTCGGGACAGGATATCGGGAAGCAACTGTTTTTT	TRBD1	NA	TRBV11-3	TRBJ1-4
CASSKTSGSSYNEQFF	TGCGCCAGCAGCAAGACTAGCGGGAGCTCCTACAATGAGCAGTTCTTC	TRBD2	NA	TRBV5-1	TRBJ2-1
CATSDLGESSGFLNYGYTF	TGTGCCACCAGTGATTTGGGGGAAAGTTCGGGATTTCTTAACTATGGCTACACCTTC	NA	NA	TRBV24-1	TRBJ1-2
CASSLVGRGYTF	TGTGCCAGCAGTTTGGTAGGGAGAGGCTACACCTTC	NA	NA	TRBV28	TRBJ1-2
CASSYRGRAANEKLFF	TGTGCCAGCAGTTACCGCGGGCGGGCGGCTAATGAAAAACTGTTTTTT	NA	many	TRBV6-5	TRBJ1-4
CASSQSGQGGQPQHF	TGCGCCAGCAGCCAGAGTGGACAGGGCGGTCAGCCCCAGCATTTT	TRBD1	NA	TRBV4-1	TRBJ1-5
CASRSRQGALKSTDTQYF	TGTGCCAGCAGGAGTCGACAGGGGGCCCTGAAGAGCACAGATACGCAGTATTTT	TRBD1	NA	TRBV5-6	TRBJ2-3
CASSPQQGVYEQYF	TGTGCCAGCTCACCACAACAGGGGGTCTACGAGCAGTACTTC	TRBD1	NA	TRBV18	TRBJ2-7
CASSQGQGTNYGYTF	TGTGCCAGCAGCCAAGGACAGGGGACCAACTATGGCTACACCTTC	TRBD1	NA	TRBV4-2	TRBJ1-2
CASSQLTGGAGNTIYF	TGCGCCAGCAGCCAGCTGACAGGGGGCGCTGGAAACACCATATATTTT	TRBD1	few	TRBV4-3	TRBJ1-3
CASSLDPTAGYTF	TGTGCCAGCAGCTTAGATCCCACAGCTGGCTACACCTTC	NA	once	TRBV11-2	TRBJ1-2
CASSQAPGGVYGYTF	TGTGCCAGCAGCCAAGCGCCAGGGGGTGTCTATGGCTACACCTTC	TRBD1	NA	TRBV16	TRBJ1-2
CASSGTLRNTGNTIYF	TGTGCCAGCTCCGGGACACTTCGAAATACTGGAAACACCATATATTTT	NA	once	TRBV2	TRBJ1-3
CASSFRGADTQYF	TGTGCCAGCAGCTTCCGGGGGGCAGATACGCAGTATTTT	TRBD2	NA	TRBV7-2	TRBJ2-3
CASSYTGLRMGELFF	TGTGCCAGCAGTTACACGGGACTCCGTATGGGGGAGCTGTTTTTT	NA	NA	TRBV6-5	TRBJ2-2
CASSPEANLFNYGYTF	TGTGCCAGCAGCCCAGAGGCGAATCTCTTTAACTATGGCTACACCTTC	NA	NA	TRBV7-2	TRBJ1-2
CSVDWTSGGYEQYF	TGCAGCGTTGATTGGACTAGCGGGGGGTACGAGCAGTACTTC	TRBD2	once	TRBV29-1	TRBJ2-7
CASSKVGQGAPTNEKLFF	TGTGCCAGCAGTAAGGTCGGACAGGGGGCGCCAACTAATGAAAAACTGTTTTTT	TRBD1	NA	TRBV2	TRBJ1-4
CASSYSAPGGVSEAFF	TGTGCCAGCAGTTACTCGGCCCCGGGGGGCGTCTCTGAAGCTTTCTTT	NA	NA	TRBV6-5	TRBJ1-1
CASSRGGETQYF	TGCGCCAGCAGCCGGGGAGGGGAGACCCAGTACTTC	TRBD2	NA	TRBV5-1	TRBJ2-5
CAISPQTSGTSYNEQFF	TGTGCCATCAGCCCACAGACTAGCGGGACCTCCTACAATGAGCAGTTCTTC	TRBD2	NA	TRBV10-3	TRBJ2-1
CASKGTVNEKLFF	TGTGCCAGCAAAGGGACAGTTAATGAAAAACTGTTTTTT	TRBD1	NA	TRBV2	TRBJ1-4
CAGRGTPEAFF	TGTGCTGGCCGGGGAACCCCTGAAGCTTTCTTT	NA	NA	TRBV12-5	TRBJ1-1
CASSQDRPGEKLFF	TGCGCCAGCAGCCAAGATCGCCCGGGTGAAAAACTGTTTTTT	NA	NA	TRBV4-1	TRBJ1-4
CASSDGDGYTF	TGTGCCAGCAGTGACGGGGATGGCTACACCTTC	NA	NA	TRBV7-9	TRBJ1-2
CASSFITGGAEAFF	TGTGCCAGCAGCTTTATCACAGGGGGCGCGGAAGCTTTCTTT	TRBD1	NA	TRBV5-4	TRBJ1-1
CASSYGDRGGYTF	TGTGCCAGCAGTTACGGGGACAGGGGTGGCTACACCTTC	TRBD1	NA	TRBV6-5	TRBJ1-2
CASSFPAGTGAPEQYF	TGTGCCAGCAGTTTCCCCGCCGGGACAGGGGCCCCCGAGCAGTACTTC	TRBD1	NA	TRBV6-2/TRBV6-3	TRBJ2-7
CASSPLRSSYEQYF	TGCGCCAGCAGCCCTTTGCGGAGCTCCTACGAGCAGTACTTC	NA	NA	TRBV4-3	TRBJ2-7
CASKDSANEKLFF	TGTGCCAGCAAGGACTCCGCGAATGAAAAACTGTTTTTT	NA	NA	TRBV28	TRBJ1-4
CASSFEGLAEQYF	TGTGCCAGCAGCTTCGAAGGACTAGCGGAGCAGTATTTT	TRBD2	NA	TRBV11-2	TRBJ2-3
CAWSRGGIYEQYF	TGTGCCTGGAGTAGGGGAGGGATCTACGAGCAGTACTTC	TRBD2	NA	TRBV30	TRBJ2-7
CASSYPPRGAFF	TGTGCCAGCAGTTACCCCCCCAGAGGGGCTTTCTTT	NA	NA	TRBV6-2/TRBV6-3	TRBJ1-1
CASSSQGGDGYTF	TGTGCCAGCAGCTCCCAGGGGGGAGACGGCTACACCTTC	TRBD1	NA	TRBV7-2	TRBJ1-2
CASLQGYRNTIYF	TGTGCCAGCTTACAGGGTTACCGAAACACCATATATTTT	NA	NA	TRBV19	TRBJ1-3
CASSQGETQYF	TGTGCCAGCAGCCAGGGCGAGACCCAGTACTTC	NA	NA	TRBV3-1/TRBV3-2	TRBJ2-5
CACSRAGGDTGELFF	TGTGCCTGTTCGCGGGCTGGAGGGGACACCGGGGAGCTGTTTTTT	NA	NA	TRBV30	TRBJ2-2